This entry features one T cell receptor beta chain sequence. The antigen remains undetermined. The data originate from a study of persistence of HIV-infected CD4 T cells. Whole-study findings and limits: The rare CMV-responding cells with HIV-1 proviruses were not separately TCR-sequenced. TCRbeta richness was lower in CMV- and Gag-responding cells than in anti-CD3/anti-CD28-responding cells.

Looked up from germline, CDR1 is MGHDK and CDR2 is SYGVNS. After removal of 8 bases from V and 1 base from J, the junction contained 3 bases not matched to a gene. This CDR3 has 13 residues. An overlapping HIV-1 Gag peptide pool stimulated these cells at 0.95 to 1 ug/peptide/mL. Responding CD4+ T cells were sorted by upregulation of both CD40 ligand and CD69. Plasma HIV-1 RNA stayed below 50 copies/mL for at least 4 years. The libraries were made with immunoSEQ version 4 in survey mode. Profiled with immunoSEQ multiplex PCR; TCRdb holds only in-frame clones, not every one. The repertoire holds tens of thousands of clones, approximately 79% seen once, with approximately 1.8% in the top ten.

The rearrangement uses TRBV25-1 and TRBJ2-3, with TRBD2 identical over 7 bases. Specimen: CD4+ T cells sorted from PBMCs after roughly 18-hour stimulation, collected from a patient who received antiretroviral therapy. The TCR comes from an adult man with HIV who was CMV-seropositive. The CDR3 protein is CASLRGGTDTQYF. CDR3 DNA sequence: TGTGCCAGCCTTCGGGGGGGCACAGATACGCAGTATTTT. Full variable domain (outside the CDR3, taken from reference TRBV25-1 and TRBJ2-3): EADIYQTPRYLVIGTGKKITLECSQTMGHDKMYWYQQDPGMELHLIHYSYGVNSTEKGDLSSESTVSRIRTEHFPLTLESARPSHTSQYLCASLRGGTDTQYFGPGTRLTVL.